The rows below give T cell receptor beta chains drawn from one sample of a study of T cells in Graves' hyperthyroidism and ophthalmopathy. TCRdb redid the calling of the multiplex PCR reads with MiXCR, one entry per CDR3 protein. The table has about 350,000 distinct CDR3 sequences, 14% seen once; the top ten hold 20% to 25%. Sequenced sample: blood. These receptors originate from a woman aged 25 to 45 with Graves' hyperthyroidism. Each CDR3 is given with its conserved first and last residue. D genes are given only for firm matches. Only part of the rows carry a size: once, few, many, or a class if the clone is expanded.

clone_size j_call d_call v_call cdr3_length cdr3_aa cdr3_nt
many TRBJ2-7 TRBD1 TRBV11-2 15 CASSLSPQGAREQYF TGTGCCAGCAGCTTATCTCCACAGGGGGCACGGGAGCAGTACTTC
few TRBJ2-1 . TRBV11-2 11 CASSQGGQQFF TGTGCCAGCAGCCAAGGAGGACAGCAGTTCTTC
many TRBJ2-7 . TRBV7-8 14 CASSSADSRAEQYF TGTGCCAGCAGCTCGGCCGACAGTCGGGCCGAGCAGTACTTC
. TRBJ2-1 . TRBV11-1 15 CASSLGQPTYNEQFF TGTGCCAGCAGCTTAGGACAGCCGACCTACAATGAGCAGTTCTTC
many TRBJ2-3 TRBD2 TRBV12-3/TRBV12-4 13 CATKKTSGDTQYF TGTGCCACCAAAAAGACTAGCGGAGATACGCAGTATTTT
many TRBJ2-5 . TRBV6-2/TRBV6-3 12 CASRAIQETQYF TGTGCCAGCAGAGCGATTCAAGAGACCCAGTACTTC
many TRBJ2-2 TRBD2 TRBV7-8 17 CASSPRAGPPITGELFF TGTGCCAGCAGCCCTCGAGCGGGACCCCCAATCACCGGGGAGCTGTTTTTT
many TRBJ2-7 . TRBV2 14 CASKEGAATYEQYF TGTGCCAGCAAGGAGGGGGCAGCCACATACGAGCAGTACTTC
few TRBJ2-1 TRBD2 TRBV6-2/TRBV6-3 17 CASIGLILAGDNNEQFF TGTGCCAGCATCGGGCTAATTCTAGCGGGAGACAACAATGAGCAGTTCTTC
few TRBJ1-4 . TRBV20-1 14 CSARDDRKGEKLFF TGCAGTGCTAGGGATGACAGGAAGGGCGAAAAACTGTTTTTT
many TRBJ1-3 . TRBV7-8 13 CASSLDGRNTIYF TGTGCCAGCAGCTTAGACGGTCGAAACACCATATATTTT
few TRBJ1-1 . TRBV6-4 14 CASSHDRPNTEAFF TGTGCCAGCAGCCACGACCGACCGAACACTGAAGCTTTCTTT
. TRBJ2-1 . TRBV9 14 CASDSGLMNNEQFF TGTGCCAGCGATTCAGGACTGATGAACAATGAGCAGTTCTTC
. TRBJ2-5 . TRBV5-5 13 CASSLGEAETQYF TGTGCCAGCAGCCTAGGGGAGGCCGAGACCCAGTACTTC
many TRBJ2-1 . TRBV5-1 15 CASSFRRQPYNEQFF TGCGCCAGCAGCTTCCGGAGACAACCATACAATGAGCAGTTCTTC
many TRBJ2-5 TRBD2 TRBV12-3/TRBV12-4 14 CASSETSGRETQYF TGTGCCAGCAGCGAGACTAGCGGTAGAGAGACCCAGTACTTC
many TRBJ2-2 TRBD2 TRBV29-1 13 CSVLAGDTGELFF TGCAGCGTTCTAGCGGGGGACACCGGGGAGCTGTTTTTT
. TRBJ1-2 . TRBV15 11 CATSRDRGYTF TGTGCCACCAGCAGAGATCGGGGCTACACCTTC
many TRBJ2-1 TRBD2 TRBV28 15 CASSPPGGSYNEQFF TGTGCCAGCAGTCCCCCGGGGGGCTCCTACAATGAGCAGTTCTTC
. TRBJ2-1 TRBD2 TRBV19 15 CASSIVPSGINEQFF TGTGCCAGTAGTATAGTGCCTAGCGGGATAAATGAGCAGTTCTTC
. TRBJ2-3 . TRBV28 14 CASSFVAGTDTQYF TGTGCCAGCAGTTTTGTTGCGGGCACAGATACGCAGTATTTT
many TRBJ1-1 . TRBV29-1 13 CSGSRGANTEAFF TGCAGCGGTAGTAGGGGCGCGAACACTGAAGCTTTCTTT
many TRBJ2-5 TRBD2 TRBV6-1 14 CASSESFSGISQYF TGTGCCAGCAGTGAATCGTTTAGCGGGATATCCCAGTACTTC
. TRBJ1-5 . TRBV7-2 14 CASSSTRNSQPQHF TGTGCCAGCAGCTCAACCCGCAATTCCCAGCCCCAGCATTTT
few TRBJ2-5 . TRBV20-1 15 CSARDLSTGRETQYF TGCAGTGCTAGAGATCTAAGTACAGGGAGGGAGACCCAGTACTTC
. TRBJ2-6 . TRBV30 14 CAWSMGHGANVLTF TGTGCCTGGAGTATGGGCCATGGGGCCAACGTCCTGACTTTC
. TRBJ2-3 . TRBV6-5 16 CASSYSMAGSTDTQYF TGTGCCAGCAGTTACTCGATGGCGGGATCCACAGATACGCAGTATTTT
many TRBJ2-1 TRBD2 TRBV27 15 CASSDRASGVGEQFF TGTGCCAGCAGTGATCGGGCTAGCGGGGTGGGTGAGCAGTTCTTC
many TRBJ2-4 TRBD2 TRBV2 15 CASSHGRVAKNIQYF TGTGCCAGCAGTCACGGGAGGGTAGCCAAAAACATTCAGTACTTC
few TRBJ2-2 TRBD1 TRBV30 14 CAWSWDRGTGELFF TGTGCCTGGAGTTGGGACAGGGGGACCGGGGAGCTGTTTTTT
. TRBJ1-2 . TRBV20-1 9 CSGPYGYTF TGCAGTGGTCCTTATGGCTACACCTTC
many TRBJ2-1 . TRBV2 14 CASRGGAAYNEQFF TGTGCCAGCAGGGGGGGAGCTGCCTACAATGAGCAGTTCTTC